The TCR beta chain described here comes from a study of blood T cell repertoires in COVID-19. Study overall: PBMCs, B-cell-depleted T cells, or T cells were the source of the cDNA or gDNA that made up the material.

Trimming took 1 base from V and 2 from J, leaving 11 bases between them. Looked up from germline, CDR1 is KGHSH and CDR2 is LQKENI. The CDR3 contains 15 residues. Per the original data handling: By means of reference gene primer amplification, nucleated cell counts were estimated. Libraries were prepared by immunoSEQ multiplex PCR; TCRdb keeps only in-frame clonotypes and omits some of them. That table is the source of V, J and clone size, and D and trimming were worked out from the DNA. This table holds about 310,000 clones, more than 75% found once. The sequencing input was peripheral blood. This receptor was taken from a man in his sixties or seventies with acute or convalescent COVID-19. The rearrangement joins TRBV18 to TRBJ1-1; D unresolved. CDR3 sequence: CASSPLKLANTEAFF. DNA of the CDR3: TGTGCCAGCTCACCACTAAAGTTGGCTAACACTGAAGCTTTCTTT.